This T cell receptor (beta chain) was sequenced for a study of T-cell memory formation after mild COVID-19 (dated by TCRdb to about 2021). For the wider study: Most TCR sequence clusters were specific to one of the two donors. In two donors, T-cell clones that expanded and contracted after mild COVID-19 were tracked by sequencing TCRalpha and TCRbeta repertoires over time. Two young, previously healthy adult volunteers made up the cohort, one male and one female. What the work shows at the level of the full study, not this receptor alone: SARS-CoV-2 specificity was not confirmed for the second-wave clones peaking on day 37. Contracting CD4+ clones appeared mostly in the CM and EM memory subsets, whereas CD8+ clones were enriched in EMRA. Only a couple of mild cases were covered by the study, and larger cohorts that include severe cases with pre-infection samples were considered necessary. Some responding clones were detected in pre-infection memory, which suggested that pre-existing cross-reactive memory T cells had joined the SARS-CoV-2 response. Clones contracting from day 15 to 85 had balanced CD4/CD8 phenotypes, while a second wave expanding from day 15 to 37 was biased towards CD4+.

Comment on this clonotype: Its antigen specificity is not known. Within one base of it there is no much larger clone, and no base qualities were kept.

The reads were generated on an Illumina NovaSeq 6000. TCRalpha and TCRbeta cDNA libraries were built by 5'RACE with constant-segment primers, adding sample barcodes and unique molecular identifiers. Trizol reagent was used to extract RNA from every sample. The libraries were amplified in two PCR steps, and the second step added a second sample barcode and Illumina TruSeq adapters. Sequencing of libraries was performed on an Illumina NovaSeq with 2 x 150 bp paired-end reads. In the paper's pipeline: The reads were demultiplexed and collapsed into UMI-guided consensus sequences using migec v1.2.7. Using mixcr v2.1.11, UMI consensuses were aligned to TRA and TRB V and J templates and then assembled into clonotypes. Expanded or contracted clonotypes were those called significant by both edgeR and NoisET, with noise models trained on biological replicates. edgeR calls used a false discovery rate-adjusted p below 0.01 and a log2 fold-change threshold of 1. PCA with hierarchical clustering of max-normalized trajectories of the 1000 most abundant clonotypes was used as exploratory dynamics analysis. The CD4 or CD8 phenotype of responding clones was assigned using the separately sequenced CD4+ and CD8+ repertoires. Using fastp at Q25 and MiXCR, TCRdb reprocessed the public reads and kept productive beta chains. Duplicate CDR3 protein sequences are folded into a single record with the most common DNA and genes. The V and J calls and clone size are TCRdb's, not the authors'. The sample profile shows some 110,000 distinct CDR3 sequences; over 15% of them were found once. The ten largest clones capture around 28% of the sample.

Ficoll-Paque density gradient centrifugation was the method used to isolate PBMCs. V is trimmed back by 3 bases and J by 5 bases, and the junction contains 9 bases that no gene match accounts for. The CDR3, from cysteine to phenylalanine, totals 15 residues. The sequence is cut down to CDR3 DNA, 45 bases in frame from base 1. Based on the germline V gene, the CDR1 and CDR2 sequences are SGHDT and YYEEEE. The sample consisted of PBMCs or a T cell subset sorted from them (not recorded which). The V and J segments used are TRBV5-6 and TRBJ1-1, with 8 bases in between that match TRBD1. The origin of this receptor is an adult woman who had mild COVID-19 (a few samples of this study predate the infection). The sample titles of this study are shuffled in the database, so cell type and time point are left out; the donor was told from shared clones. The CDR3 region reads CASSSETGGPTEAFF. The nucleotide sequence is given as TGTGCCAGCAGCTCGGAAACAGGGGGTCCTACTGAAGCTTTCTTT.